These 32 T cell receptor beta chains share one sample of origin, sequenced in a study of radiation and T cells in renal cell carcinoma. Regarding treatment: 15 Gy SBRT to primary tumor, nephrectomy 4 weeks later. Method: immunoSEQ multiplex PCR; TCRdb's copy keeps in-frame clones and lacks some. Seen here are roughly 12,000 clones, around a third observed once, and the top ten hold roughly 15%. Material: tumor tissue, obtained from a patient whose treatment included radiotherapy and nephrectomy. These receptor sequences come from a man between 60 and 75 years old with renal cell carcinoma.

This clone is labeled as large. V gene TRBV6-6 combines with J gene TRBJ1-1; D gene ambiguous. Germline V lookup: CDR1 MNHNY, CDR2 SVGAGI (reference sequence). The CDR3 sequence is 12 residues long. The V and J ends lost 0 bases and 6 bases respectively, with 5 bases between them. CDR3 sequence: CASSYSTSEAFF. The DNA of the CDR3 is TGTGCCAGCAGTTACTCGACATCTGAAGCTTTCTTT.

The chain employs TRBV9 and TRBJ1-2, with 7 bases fitting TRBD1. CDR1 is SGDLS and CDR2 is YYNGEE in the germline V gene. Trimming removed 0 bases from V and 8 bases from J; junction bases left unmatched: 13. The CDR3 consists of 16 residues. The CDR3 here is CASSVEMTGTIGGYTF. CDR3 nucleotides: TGTGCCAGCAGCGTAGAAATGACAGGGACTATCGGCGGCTACACCTTC.

In its sample, this clone ranks as medium-sized. The rearrangement links TRBV30 to TRBJ1-1; D possibly corresponds to TRBD1 (5 bases). Germline V gene data show CDR1 as GTSNPN and CDR2 as SVGIG (reference sequence). Deletions cut 3 bases from V and 0 bases from J, with 8 bases between. This CDR3 spans 13 amino acids. CDR3 nucleotide sequence: TGTGCCTGGAGAAGGGACTTGAACACTGAAGCTTTCTTT. It codes for CAWRRDLNTEAFF.

This chain uses TRBV6-5 with TRBJ2-6; D call uncertain. The CDR3 consists of 16 residues. Germline V gene sequence: CDR1 MNHEY, CDR2 SVGAGI. Deletions cut 3 bases from V and 0 bases from J, with 9 bases between. The CDR3 DNA reads TGTGCCAGCAGTTATCAGGCCAACTCTGGGGCCAACGTCCTGACTTTC. This encodes CASSYQANSGANVLTF.

CDR3 in DNA: TGTGCCAGCAGCCCCAATCTAGCGGATGCCTACAATGAGCAGTTCTTC. Encoded protein: CASSPNLADAYNEQFF. This chain connects TRBV13 to TRBJ2-1; 7 nucleotides align to TRBD2. CDR1 and CDR2 from the germline V gene are PRHDT and FYEKMQ (reference sequence). The CDR3 is made up of 16 amino acids. Trimming took 5 bases from V and 2 from J; bases not matched to a gene: 9.

The genes are TRBV10-2 and TRBJ2-7; possibly TRBD1 for D (6 bases). This CDR3 contains 16 residues. CDR1 and CDR2 (germline): WSHSY, SAAADI. Trimming pared 5 bases from V and 1 base from J, leaving 18 bases between. CDR3 in amino acids: CASSLARTVDSYEQYF. The CDR3 nucleotides are TGCGCCAGCAGTTTGGCCCGGACAGTGGATTCCTACGAGCAGTACTTC.

This clone was seen only a few times. The V gene is TRBV6-1, the J gene TRBJ1-1, with D perhaps matching TRBD1 (5 bases). Looked up from germline, CDR1 is MNHNS and CDR2 is SASEGT. V was shortened by 7 bases and J by 1 base, with 13 bases between the two germline ends. The CDR3 consists of 14 residues. CDR3 loop: CASKIRGENTEAFF. DNA of the CDR3: TGTGCCAGCAAAATACGAGGGGAGAACACTGAAGCTTTCTTT.

The chain employs TRBV30 and TRBJ2-1; D unresolved. This CDR3 spans 14 amino acids. V lost 3 bases and J 3 bases, leaving 12 bases between the germline ends. The germline V gene encodes CDR1 GTSNPN and CDR2 SVGIG (reference sequence). The CDR3 spells CAWRKYEDYNEQFF. The CDR3 nucleotides read TGTGCCTGGAGAAAGTATGAAGACTACAATGAGCAGTTCTTC.

This clone has only a few counts. The gene calls are TRBV28 and TRBJ2-3, with a weak D call TRBD1 (6 bases). The V end was cut by 2 bases, the J end by 8 bases, with 14 bases between. The CDR3 sequence is 14 residues long. CDR1 is MDHEN and CDR2 is SYDVKM in the germline V gene. The CDR3 DNA reads TGTGCCAGCAGTTTAGAGGACAGCCTTAGTACGCAGTATTTT. It codes for CASSLEDSLSTQYF. Variable domain in full (rest from reference TRBV28 and TRBJ2-3): DVKVTQSSRYLVKRTGEKVFLECVQDMDHENMFWYRQDPGLGLRLIYFSYDVKMKEKGDIPEGYSVSREKKERFSLILESASTNQTSMYLCASSLEDSLSTQYFGPGTRLTVL.

The chain links TRBV10-1 to TRBJ2-7; D gene uncertain. The V gene's germline CDR1 is WNHNN and CDR2 SYGVQD (reference sequence). V was shortened by 4 bases and J by 6 bases, with 7 bases between the two germline ends. CDR3 length equals 11 residues. The CDR3 loop is CASSGNSEQYF. In DNA form, the CDR3 reads TGCGCCAGCAGTGGGAACAGCGAGCAGTACTTC.

The chain joins TRBV7-9 to TRBJ2-3; 8 bases align to TRBD2. Germline V lookup: CDR1 SEHNR, CDR2 FQNEAQ (reference sequence). The CDR3 loop spans 14 amino acids. V lost 5 bases to trimming and J lost 7 bases; unmatched junction nucleotides: 8. Here the CDR3 reads CASSPSGSKNTQYF. Written as DNA, the CDR3 is TGTGCCAGCAGCCCAAGCGGGAGCAAGAATACGCAGTATTTT.

This chain's CDR3 is CASSQGAGGSNQPQHF. The CDR3 nucleotides are TGTGCCAGCAGCCAAGGGGCCGGAGGTAGCAATCAGCCCCAGCATTTT. The rearrangement uses TRBV4-2 and TRBJ1-5; D is ambiguous. The CDR3 spans 16 residues. The germline V gene has CDR1 LGHNA and CDR2 YNFKEQ. V lost 1 base, J lost 0 bases, and 10 bases lay in between.

The chain carries TRBV30 and TRBJ1-2; D ambiguous. The CDR3 has 11 amino acids. Germline V gives CDR1 GTSNPN, CDR2 SVGIG (reference sequence). Trimming left V 1 base short and J 2 bases short, with 2 bases between. The CDR3, as DNA: TGTGCCTGGAGTGGGAACTATGGCTACACCTTC. Amino acid sequence: CAWSGNYGYTF.

This clone was picked up one time. This chain joins TRBV11-3 and TRBJ2-1; D gene uncertain. CDR1 and CDR2 (germline): SGHNT, YENEEA. Trimming took 1 base from V and 0 from J, leaving 7 bases between them. CDR3 length equals 15 residues. The CDR3 coding sequence is TGTGCCAGCAGCTTAGGTACGAGCTCCTACAATGAGCAGTTCTTC. It codes for CASSLGTSSYNEQFF.

This clone was detected a few times. This CDR3 is CASSDTGYEQYV. The CDR3 DNA is TGTGCCAGCAGTGATACGGGCTACGAGCAGTACGTC. This chain joins TRBV2 and TRBJ2-7; D gene unclear. The CDR3 sequence is 12 residues long. Trimming took off 3 bases at V and 3 bases at J, with 6 bases between the two ends. Germline V gene lookup returns CDR1 SNHLY and CDR2 FYNNEI.

The V call is TRBV30, the J call TRBJ2-3; 10 positions agree with TRBD2. Trimming cost V 3 bases and J 6 bases; bases outside gene matches: 6. The CDR3 is made up of 14 amino acids. Germline lookup yields CDR1 GTSNPN and CDR2 SVGIG (reference sequence). CDR3 bases: TGTGCCTGGAGAACTAGCGGGGTTGTGGATACGCAGTATTTT. This sequence encodes CAWRTSGVVDTQYF.

Only a few counts were recorded for this clone. The rearrangement links TRBV5-1 to TRBJ1-5; D is unresolved. Deletions cut 8 bases from V and 4 bases from J, with 4 bases between. The CDR3 runs to 10 residues. Germline CDR1 SGHRS, CDR2 YFSETQ. The CDR3 DNA reads as TGCGCCAGAGGAAATCAGCCCCAGCATTTT. The encoded protein is CARGNQPQHF.

This clone was counted between two and nine times. The same CDR3 can be traced to other DNA sequences in this sample. V is TRBV5-1 and J is TRBJ2-1; 10 nucleotides line up with TRBD2. This CDR3 comprises 18 residues. With V trimmed by 0 bases and J by 0 bases, 6 bases remained unmatched. CDR1 SGHRS and CDR2 YFSETQ come from the germline V gene. CDR3 protein: CASSLGTSGASSYNEQFF. CDR3 bases: TGCGCCAGCAGCTTGGGTACTAGCGGGGCAAGCTCCTACAATGAGCAGTTCTTC.

The chain employs TRBV7-6 and TRBJ2-7; D gene uncertain. From germline, CDR1 is SGHVS and CDR2 FNYEAQ. The V end lost 5 bases, the J end lost 3 bases, and 5 bases lay between the germline ends. This CDR3 spans 11 amino acids. The CDR3 DNA reads TGTGCCAGCAGCCAGGACTACGAGCAGTACTTC. Translating gives CASSQDYEQYF.

The chain carries TRBV30 and TRBJ2-3; no clear D. V lost 0 bases, J lost 2 bases, and 9 bases lay in between. Germline V gives CDR1 GTSNPN, CDR2 SVGIG (reference sequence). The CDR3 loop spans 14 amino acids. CDR3 loop: CAWSVLGNTDTQYF. The CDR3 nucleotides are TGTGCCTGGAGTGTACTTGGGAACACAGATACGCAGTATTTT. The whole variable domain, remainder taken from reference TRBV30 and TRBJ2-3, is SQTIHQWPATLVQPVGSPLSLECTVEGTSNPNLYWYRQAAGRGLQLLFYSVGIGQISSEVPQNLSASRPQDRQFILSSKKLLLSDSGFYLCAWSVLGNTDTQYFGPGTRLTVL.

This clone occurred a few times. This chain links TRBV28 with TRBJ1-1; tentatively, D is TRBD1 (6 bases). CDR1 and CDR2 from the germline V gene are MDHEN and SYDVKM. The CDR3 loop spans 12 amino acids. Trimming shortened V by 3 bases and J by 6 bases, and 8 bases separated the two germline ends. In DNA form, the CDR3 reads TGTGCCAGCAGTTTGAACAGGGCTGAAGCTTTCTTT. As protein: CASSLNRAEAFF.

The chain has TRBV6-5 and TRBJ1-2, with 7 bases lining up with TRBD1. The CDR3 covers 14 residues. From germline, CDR1 is MNHEY and CDR2 SVGAGI. V trimming: 2 bases; J trimming: 7 bases; junction bases outside the gene matches: 7. The CDR3 here is CASSYDRDIGGYTF. CDR3 bases: TGTGCCAGCAGTTACGACAGGGACATCGGTGGCTACACCTTC.

The chain carries TRBV5-6 and TRBJ1-1, with D possibly being TRBD1 (5 bases). V lost 0 bases and J 5 bases, leaving 14 bases between the germline ends. The CDR3 has 15 residues. Germline V gives CDR1 SGHDT, CDR2 YYEEEE. The CDR3 region is CASSLAGRGKTEAFF. The CDR3 DNA sequence: TGTGCCAGCAGCTTGGCCGGGAGGGGCAAAACTGAAGCTTTCTTT.

This chain joins TRBV7-2 and TRBJ1-2; D unclear. The CDR3 sequence is 15 residues long. Deletions cut 1 base from V and 3 bases from J, with 12 bases between. Germline lookup yields CDR1 SGHTA and CDR2 FQGNSA. DNA for the CDR3: TGTGCCAGCAGCTTAGGTACCGTTCCGGACTATGGCTACACCTTC. It is translated as CASSLGTVPDYGYTF.

The chain employs TRBV5-1 and TRBJ2-5; unclear D gene. The CDR3 runs to 13 residues. The V end lost 4 bases, the J end lost 0 bases, and 7 bases lay between the germline ends. Germline V lookup: CDR1 SGHRS, CDR2 YFSETQ. In DNA form, the CDR3 reads TGCGCCAGCAGCCCGATAAACCAAGAGACCCAGTACTTC. Amino acid sequence: CASSPINQETQYF.

The chain recombines TRBV11-3 with TRBJ2-2; TRBD1 matches at 8 bases. This CDR3 has 15 residues. Germline-derived CDR1 and CDR2 are SGHNT and YENEEA. After removal of 5 bases from V and 6 bases from J, the junction contained 8 bases not matched to a gene. The CDR3 sequence is CASSTIRGQAGELFF. For the CDR3, the DNA is TGTGCCAGCAGCACCATCAGGGGGCAGGCCGGGGAGCTGTTTTTT.

The chain joins TRBV7-2 to TRBJ2-1; D unclear. Germline values: CDR1 SGHTA, CDR2 FQGNSA. Trimming stripped 6 bases from V and 3 bases from J, with 3 bases between. CDR3 length: 11 residues. CDR3 sequence reads: CASRNYNEQFF. CDR3 DNA: TGTGCCAGCAGGAACTACAATGAGCAGTTCTTC.

The chain has TRBV5-6 and TRBJ2-7; D is unclear. The germline gives CDR1 SGHDT, CDR2 YYEEEE. Trimming left V 3 bases short and J 2 bases short, with 15 bases between. The length of the CDR3 is 15 residues. CDR3 residues: CASSSARVKTYEQYF. The CDR3, as DNA: TGTGCCAGCAGCTCCGCTCGGGTAAAAACCTACGAGCAGTACTTC.

This clone is medium-sized. The chain uses TRBV4-1 and TRBJ2-3; unclear D gene. V lost 1 base, J lost 2 bases, and 7 bases lay in between. From germline, CDR1 is MGHRA and CDR2 YSYEKL. The CDR3 has 14 residues. CDR3: CASSQGLITDTQYF. The DNA of the CDR3 is TGCGCCAGCAGCCAAGGTCTAATCACAGATACGCAGTATTTT.

This clone was observed a few times. The chain employs TRBV14 and TRBJ2-3, with TRBD1 matching 9 bases. Germline values: CDR1 SGHDN, CDR2 FVKESK. The CDR3 extends over 18 amino acids. V shed 2 bases and J 2 bases; nucleotides not matched to a gene: 11. The CDR3 is CASSQRRGQGMDTDTQYF. CDR3 in DNA: TGTGCCAGCAGCCAACGAAGGGGACAGGGTATGGACACAGATACGCAGTATTTT.

This clone is medium-sized by share. V is TRBV5-1 and J is TRBJ2-5, with unresolved D. The germline V gene encodes CDR1 SGHRS and CDR2 YFSETQ. The CDR3 has 13 amino acids. V lost 4 bases to trimming and J lost 2 bases, with 9 bases between them. The CDR3 DNA reads TGCGCCAGCAGCCACGGCAGTCAAGAGACCCAGTACTTC. This codes for CASSHGSQETQYF.

This sequence joins TRBV29-1 and TRBJ2-1, with D unresolved. Germline CDR1 and CDR2: SQVTM and ANQGSEA. The CDR3 is 11 residues long. CDR3 protein: CTAGLYNEQFF. The CDR3 DNA is TGCACCGCCGGGCTCTACAATGAGCAGTTCTTC.